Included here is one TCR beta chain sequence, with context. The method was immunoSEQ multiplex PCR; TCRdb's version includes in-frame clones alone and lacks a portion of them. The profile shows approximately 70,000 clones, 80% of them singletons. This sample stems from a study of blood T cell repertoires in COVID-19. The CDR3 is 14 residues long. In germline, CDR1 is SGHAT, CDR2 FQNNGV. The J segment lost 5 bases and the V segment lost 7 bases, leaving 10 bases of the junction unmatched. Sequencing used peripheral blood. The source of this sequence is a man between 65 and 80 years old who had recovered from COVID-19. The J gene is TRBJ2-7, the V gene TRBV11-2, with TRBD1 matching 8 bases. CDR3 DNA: TGTGCCAGCACAGCCTGGACAGGGACCGACGAGCAGTACTTC. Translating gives CASTAWTGTDEQYF.